The 27 T cell receptor beta chains below were found in one sample sequenced in a study of cytomegalovirus exposure and HLA in healthy donors. PCR primers comprised 60 Vbeta and 13 Jbeta primers. Clones were read by immunoSEQ multiplex PCR, and TCRdb kept only the in-frame ones, dropping some. This table holds 130,000 or so clones, approximately 86% found once. The sequenced sample was PBMCs. The source is a woman in her 40s in good health and CMV-seronegative.

This chain joins TRBV5-4 and TRBJ2-7, with D uncertain. The V end lost 3 bases, the J end lost 0 bases, and 13 bases lay between the germline ends. Germline V gene lookup returns CDR1 SGHNT and CDR2 YYREEE (reference sequence). This CDR3 is 15 amino acids long. CDR3 in DNA: TGTGCCAGCAGCTCCCGGGTGGCCCTCTCCTACGAGCAGTACTTC. Encoded protein: CASSSRVALSYEQYF.

This chain connects TRBV2 to TRBJ2-7, with a weak D call TRBD1 (5 bases). V lost 4 bases, J lost 8 bases, and 18 bases lay in between. The CDR3 runs to 14 residues. Germline lookup yields CDR1 SNHLY and CDR2 FYNNEI. The CDR3 DNA reads as TGTGCCAGCAGTGCGATGGACACCCATCTTCAGCAGTACTTC. Its translation: CASSAMDTHLQQYF.

The chain carries TRBV7-8 and TRBJ2-1; the match to TRBD2 covers 7 bases. The trim removed 5 bases at V and 4 bases at J, leaving 11 bases unmatched. The CDR3 consists of 16 residues. Germline V gene data show CDR1 as SGHVS and CDR2 as FQNEAQ. This chain's CDR3 is CASSLWAASGYNEQFF. The CDR3 coding sequence is TGTGCCAGCAGCCTCTGGGCGGCTAGCGGATACAATGAGCAGTTCTTC. Using reference TRBV7-8 and TRBJ2-1 for the parts outside the CDR3, the full variable domain is GAGVSQSPRYKVAKRGQDVALRCDPISGHVSLFWYQQALGQGPEFLTYFQNEAQLDKSGLPSDRFFAERPEGSVSTLKIQRTQQEDSAVYLCASSLWAASGYNEQFFGPGTRLTVL.

The chain uses TRBV9 and TRBJ2-3; D perhaps matches TRBD1 (5 bases). The length of the CDR3 is 14 residues. The germline V gene encodes CDR1 SGDLS and CDR2 YYNGEE. V was clipped by 1 base and J by 2 bases, with 8 bases between them. The CDR3 sequence is CASSVTGNTDTQYF. Here the CDR3 DNA reads TGTGCCAGCAGCGTAACAGGCAACACAGATACGCAGTATTTT.

The V and J genes are TRBV28 and TRBJ1-5; 7 nucleotides align to TRBD1. This CDR3 has 17 amino acids. CDR1 is MDHEN and CDR2 is SYDVKM in the germline V gene. The junction had 14 bases not matched to a gene; V was cut back by 6 bases and J by 3 bases. Here the CDR3 reads CASRFLTGKDFNQPQHF. CDR3 nucleotide sequence: TGTGCCAGCAGATTCTTGACAGGGAAGGATTTCAATCAGCCCCAGCATTTT.

The chain recombines TRBV9 with TRBJ2-1, with 7 positions matching TRBD2. Germline V lookup: CDR1 SGDLS, CDR2 YYNGEE. V shed 2 bases, J shed 8 bases, and the junction held 13 bases outside the gene matches. The CDR3 runs to 16 residues. DNA for the CDR3: TGTGCCAGCAGCGTTCAGACCTGGGGGGGAATCCATGAGCAGTTCTTC. This gives the protein CASSVQTWGGIHEQFF.

This rearrangement joins TRBV28 to TRBJ2-1; 10 nucleotides agree with TRBD2. This CDR3 has 16 amino acids. The germline CDR1 and CDR2 sequences are MDHEN and SYDVKM. V lost 5 bases and J lost 6; bases outside the gene matches: 10. The CDR3 sequence is CASSPTGLAGANEQFF. The CDR3 nucleotides are TGTGCCAGCAGTCCCACGGGGCTAGCGGGAGCCAATGAGCAGTTCTTC.

The gene calls are TRBV29-1 and TRBJ2-1, with 10 nucleotides matching TRBD1. Germline CDR1 SQVTM, CDR2 ANQGSEA. V lost 7 bases to trimming and J lost 7 bases; unmatched junction nucleotides: 13. This CDR3 has 15 amino acids. Here the CDR3 DNA reads TGCAGCGCTGGGACAGGGGTTAGCGTCGGGAATGAGCAGTTCTTC. This sequence encodes CSAGTGVSVGNEQFF.

The V and J genes are TRBV6-1 and TRBJ2-7; D is ambiguous. The CDR3 length is 14 residues. CDR1 and CDR2 from the germline V gene are MNHNS and SASEGT. V lost 0 bases and J 2 bases, leaving 8 bases between the germline ends. The CDR3 region has the DNA TGTGCCAGCAGTGAAGCGCGGAGAGCCTACGAGCAGTACTTC. This translates into CASSEARRAYEQYF.

The J gene is TRBJ2-3, the V gene TRBV6-1; 8 nucleotides line up with TRBD2. Germline-derived CDR1 and CDR2 are MNHNS and SASEGT. The CDR3 has 19 residues. V dropped 3 bases and J dropped 1; count of bases not matched to a gene: 15. Here the CDR3 reads CASSEGLRIAGSRTDTQYF. The CDR3 coding sequence is TGTGCCAGCAGTGAGGGTCTCCGCATAGCGGGATCTCGCACAGATACGCAGTATTTT.

The rearrangement joins TRBV27 to TRBJ2-7, with D possibly matching TRBD1 (5 bases). The V end lost 7 bases, the J end lost 4 bases, and 8 bases lay between the germline ends. Looked up from germline, CDR1 is MNHEY and CDR2 is SMNVEV (reference sequence). The CDR3 contains 11 residues. This chain's CDR3 is CASKGSYEQYF. The CDR3 coding sequence is TGTGCCAGCAAGGGGTCATACGAGCAGTACTTC.

The chain employs TRBV5-1 and TRBJ1-4, with D unclear. The germline CDR1 and CDR2 sequences are SGHRS and YFSETQ. V lost 0 bases, J lost 5 bases, and 14 bases lay in between. The CDR3 is made up of 16 amino acids. The CDR3 loop is CASSLASAGSNEKLFF. The DNA of the CDR3 is TGCGCCAGCAGCTTGGCATCGGCGGGCAGCAATGAAAAACTGTTTTTT.

Note on this clone: In the same sample, other DNA sequences code for this CDR3. The chain has TRBV19 and TRBJ1-1; 7 positions match TRBD1. CDR1 is LNHDA and CDR2 is SQIVND in the germline V gene (reference sequence). V shed 3 bases, J shed 0 bases, and the junction held 1 base outside the gene matches. CDR3 length equals 14 residues. Here the CDR3 reads CASSIQGVNTEAFF. In DNA form, the CDR3 reads TGTGCCAGTAGTATTCAGGGGGTGAACACTGAAGCTTTCTTT.

The CDR3 coding sequence is TGTGCCAGCAGCTTAATTCGGGGTTCGGGGGAGCTGTTTTTT. This codes for CASSLIRGSGELFF. V gene TRBV11-2 combines with J gene TRBJ2-2, with D perhaps matching TRBD2 (5 bases). CDR3 length: 14 residues. Deletions cut 2 bases from V and 8 bases from J, with 12 bases between. Germline V gene sequence: CDR1 SGHAT, CDR2 FQNNGV.

This clone appeared once. The genes are TRBV10-3 and TRBJ2-5; 13 nucleotides match TRBD2. The end of the DNA fits TRBJ2-7 better, so the J call may be wrong. The CDR3 spans 16 residues. Looked up from germline, CDR1 is ENHRY and CDR2 is SYGVKD. The CDR3 loop reads CAISARTSGRNNEQYF. The CDR3 DNA sequence: TGTGCCATCAGCGCCAGGACTAGCGGGAGAAATAACGAGCAGTACTTC.

This chain joins TRBV19 and TRBJ1-5, with 7 bases that match TRBD1. Germline V gene data show CDR1 as LNHDA and CDR2 as SQIVND (reference sequence). The CDR3 has 14 residues. V shed 6 bases, J shed 3 bases, and the junction held 5 bases outside the gene matches. The CDR3 DNA sequence: TGTGCCAGTAGGTCGACAGGGCTCAATCAGCCCCAGCATTTT. Amino acid sequence: CASRSTGLNQPQHF.

J is TRBJ1-5 and V is TRBV7-9; TRBD1 might be the D (5 bases). V shed 1 base and J shed 5 bases, with 9 bases lying between them. The CDR3 covers 14 residues. Germline V lookup: CDR1 SEHNR, CDR2 FQNEAQ (reference sequence). CDR3 sequence (DNA): TGTGCCAGCAGCTTAGGGGCAGGGTATCAGCCCCAGCATTTT. Residues: CASSLGAGYQPQHF.

The J gene is TRBJ2-7, the V gene TRBV11-2; D ambiguous. This CDR3 is 15 amino acids long. Trimming stripped 5 bases from V and 2 bases from J, with 16 bases between. CDR1 is SGHAT and CDR2 is FQNNGV in the germline V gene. CDR3 bases: TGTGCCAGCAGCCGGCCGGAAGCGAAACCCTACGAGCAGTACTTC. This sequence encodes CASSRPEAKPYEQYF.

V is TRBV2 and J is TRBJ2-1, with D perhaps matching TRBD2 (5 bases). The germline V and J ends were trimmed by 6 bases and 3 bases, with 15 bases remaining between them. The germline gives CDR1 SNHLY, CDR2 FYNNEI. This CDR3 is built from 15 residues. The CDR3 is CASSGTRPDYNEQFF. The CDR3 nucleotides are TGTGCCAGCAGCGGTACTAGGCCTGACTACAATGAGCAGTTCTTC.

The CDR3 coding sequence is TGTGCCAGCAGATGGGGAGAGGATACGCAGTATTTT. Translating it yields CASRWGEDTQYF. The J gene is TRBJ2-3, the V gene TRBV5-6, with TRBD2 as a possible D gene (5 bases). Trimming left V 5 bases short and J 6 bases short, with 10 bases between. CDR1 is SGHDT, CDR2 YYEEEE, per germline. The CDR3 loop spans 12 amino acids.

The chain employs TRBV28 and TRBJ1-1; possible D gene TRBD1, 6 bases. Germline V lookup: CDR1 MDHEN, CDR2 SYDVKM. This CDR3 spans 15 amino acids. V was shortened by 4 bases and J by 5 bases, with 17 bases between the two germline ends. The CDR3 loop reads CASSSGGGFRTEAFF. The CDR3 DNA is TGTGCCAGCAGTTCTGGGGGCGGGTTTCGGACTGAAGCTTTCTTT.

The chain has TRBV11-3 and TRBJ2-2; D is perhaps TRBD1 (6 bases). Germline lookup yields CDR1 SGHNT and CDR2 YENEEA. Trimming removed 3 bases at V and 0 bases at J, with 8 bases between. The CDR3 totals 15 residues. The CDR3 loop reads CASSFRTANTGELFF. The CDR3 DNA reads TGTGCCAGCAGCTTCAGGACAGCGAACACCGGGGAGCTGTTTTTT.

V and J are TRBV5-1 and TRBJ2-1, with D unclear. Trimming removed 4 bases from V and 0 bases from J, with 11 bases in between. The CDR3 has 15 amino acids. CDR1 is SGHRS and CDR2 is YFSETQ in the germline V gene. CDR3 nucleotides: TGCGCCAGCAGCCCTCGCATAGACTCCTACAATGAGCAGTTCTTC. It specifies CASSPRIDSYNEQFF. Looking up the rest from reference TRBV5-1 and TRBJ2-1 gives the full variable domain: KAGVTQTPRYLIKTRGQQVTLSCSPISGHRSVSWYQQTPGQGLQFLFEYFSETQRNKGNFPGRFSGRQFSNSRSEMNVSTLELGDSALYLCASSPRIDSYNEQFFGPGTRLTVL.

The genes are TRBV7-2 and TRBJ2-7, with a tentative D call TRBD1 (6 bases). Germline CDR1 and CDR2: SGHTA and FQGNSA. This CDR3 has 14 amino acids. The V gene lost 1 base and the J gene lost 1 base, with 8 bases spanning the gap. CDR3 amino acids: CASSLGQASYEQYF. The CDR3 DNA reads TGTGCCAGCAGCTTAGGACAGGCGTCCTACGAGCAGTACTTC.

J is TRBJ2-3 and V is TRBV5-1; 7 nucleotides match TRBD2. CDR1 SGHRS and CDR2 YFSETQ come from the germline V gene. After removal of 0 bases from V and 3 bases from J, the junction contained 4 bases not matched to a gene. CDR3 length: 15 residues. CDR3 nucleotide sequence: TGCGCCAGCAGCTTGGGCCCAGCGGGAACAGATACGCAGTATTTT. Its translation: CASSLGPAGTDTQYF.

This sequence joins TRBV7-2 and TRBJ1-4; 11 bases are shared with TRBD1. The junction had 9 bases not matched to a gene; V was cut back by 5 bases and J by 7 bases. Germline lookup yields CDR1 SGHTA and CDR2 FQGNSA. The CDR3 is 16 amino acids. The CDR3 sequence: CASSARDRGSGEKLFF. CDR3 nucleotide sequence: TGTGCCAGCAGCGCCCGGGACAGGGGGTCGGGTGAAAAACTGTTTTTT.

This sequence joins TRBV7-8 and TRBJ1-5, with TRBD1 as a possible D gene (6 bases). Trimming took off 3 bases at V and 5 bases at J, with 11 bases between the two ends. CDR3 size: 14 residues. Germline assignment: CDR1 SGHVS and CDR2 FQNEAQ. In nucleotides, the CDR3 is TGTGCCAGCAGCTTCTCGGCAGGGGATCAGCCCCAGCATTTT. Translation: CASSFSAGDQPQHF.